The sequence of this T cell receptor (beta chain) was determined in a study of cytomegalovirus exposure and HLA in healthy donors. Study-wide results and limits: The study assumed roughly uniform donor sequencing depth for presence/absence analyses. The authors later found HLA-associated TCR beta chains more clonally expanded than equally common others. TCR beta chains numbering roughly 150 were designated cytomegalovirus-associated.

The CDR3 covers 16 residues. Germline CDR1 and CDR2: SGHRS and YFSETQ. Trimming cost V 3 bases and J 5 bases, with 20 bases left between them. As concerns this clone: Antigen specificity is unknown.

PCR primers comprised 60 Vbeta and 13 Jbeta primers. The method was immunoSEQ multiplex PCR; TCRdb's version includes in-frame clones alone and lacks a portion of them. The sample yields about 120,000 clones, roughly 80% seen once. The V call is TRBV5-1, the J call TRBJ1-2; possibly TRBD1 for D (5 bases). The receptor was derived from a female donor in good health and CMV-seropositive. The source material was PBMCs. The CDR3 sequence: CASSSNPSVGGYGYTF. In nucleotides, the CDR3 is TGCGCCAGCAGCTCCAACCCCTCGGTCGGGGGATATGGCTACACCTTC.